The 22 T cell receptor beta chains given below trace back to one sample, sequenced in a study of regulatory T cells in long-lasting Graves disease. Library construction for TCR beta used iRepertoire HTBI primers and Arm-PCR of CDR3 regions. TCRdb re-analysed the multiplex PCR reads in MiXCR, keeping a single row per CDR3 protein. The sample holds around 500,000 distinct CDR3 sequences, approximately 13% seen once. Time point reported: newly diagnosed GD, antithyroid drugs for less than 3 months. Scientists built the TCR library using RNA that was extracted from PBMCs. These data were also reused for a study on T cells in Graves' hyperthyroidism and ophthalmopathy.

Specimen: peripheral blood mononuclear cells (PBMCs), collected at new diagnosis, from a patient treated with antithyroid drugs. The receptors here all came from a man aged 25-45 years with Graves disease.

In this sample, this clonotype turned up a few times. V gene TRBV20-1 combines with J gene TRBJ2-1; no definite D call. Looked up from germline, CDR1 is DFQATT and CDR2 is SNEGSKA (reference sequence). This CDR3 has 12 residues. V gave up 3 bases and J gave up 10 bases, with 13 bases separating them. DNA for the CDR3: TGCAGTGCTAGCCGGCTTGTGGGGGAGCAGTTCTTC. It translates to CSASRLVGEQFF.

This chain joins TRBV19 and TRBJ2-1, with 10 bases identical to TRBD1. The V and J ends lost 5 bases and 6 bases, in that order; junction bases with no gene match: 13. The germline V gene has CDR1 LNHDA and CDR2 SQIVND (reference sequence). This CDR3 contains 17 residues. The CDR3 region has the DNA TGTGCCAGTAGTGCTCCCGCCGGGACAGGGGATCCCAATGAGCAGTTCTTC. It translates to CASSAPAGTGDPNEQFF. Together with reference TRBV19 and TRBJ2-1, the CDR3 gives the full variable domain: DGGITQSPKYLFRKEGQNVTLSCEQNLNHDAMYWYRQDPGQGLRLIYYSQIVNDFQKGDIAEGYSVSREKKESFPLTVTSAQKNPTAFYLCASSAPAGTGDPNEQFFGPGTRLTVL.

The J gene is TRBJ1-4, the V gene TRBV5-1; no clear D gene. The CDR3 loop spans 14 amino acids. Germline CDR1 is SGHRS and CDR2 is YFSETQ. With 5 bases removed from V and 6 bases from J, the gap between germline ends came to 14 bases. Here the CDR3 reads CASRRAGLDEKLFF. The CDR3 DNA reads TGCGCCAGCAGGAGGGCAGGCCTTGATGAAAAACTGTTTTTT.

The CDR3 bases are TGCAGTGGACAGGGAGGTCTAGCGGGTGGGAGCTCCTACGAGCAGTACTTC. Amino acids: CSGQGGLAGGSSYEQYF. J is TRBJ2-7 and V is TRBV20-1; the D gene is possibly TRBD2 (8 bases). Germline-derived CDR1 and CDR2 are DFQATT and SNEGSKA (reference sequence). CDR3 length equals 17 residues. Trimming took off 7 bases at V and 0 bases at J, with 25 bases between the two ends.

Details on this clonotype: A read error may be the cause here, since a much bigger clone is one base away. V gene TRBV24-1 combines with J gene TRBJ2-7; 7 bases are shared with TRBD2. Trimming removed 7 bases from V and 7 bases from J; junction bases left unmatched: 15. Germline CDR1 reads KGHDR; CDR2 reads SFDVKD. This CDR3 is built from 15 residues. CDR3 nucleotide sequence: TGTGCCACCAGCGCAGTAGGCGGGAGTTACAATGAGCAGTACTTC. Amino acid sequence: CATSAVGGSYNEQYF.

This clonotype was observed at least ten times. The DNA for the CDR3 is TGTGCCAGCAGCCCCGGACGCGAGCAGTACTTC. Protein sequence: CASSPGREQYF. The J gene is TRBJ2-7, the V gene TRBV2; D is ambiguous. CDR3 length: 11 amino acids. Trimming stripped 6 bases from V and 6 bases from J, with 9 bases between. CDR1 and CDR2 from the germline V gene are SNHLY and FYNNEI.

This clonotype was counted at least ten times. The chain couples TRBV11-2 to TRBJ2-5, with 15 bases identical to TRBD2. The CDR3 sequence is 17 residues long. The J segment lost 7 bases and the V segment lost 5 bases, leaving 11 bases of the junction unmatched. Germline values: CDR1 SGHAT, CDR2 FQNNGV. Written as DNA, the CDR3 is TGTGCCAGCAGCGTAGCCGGACTAGCGGGAGGGCCGTGGACCCAGTACTTC. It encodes CASSVAGLAGGPWTQYF.

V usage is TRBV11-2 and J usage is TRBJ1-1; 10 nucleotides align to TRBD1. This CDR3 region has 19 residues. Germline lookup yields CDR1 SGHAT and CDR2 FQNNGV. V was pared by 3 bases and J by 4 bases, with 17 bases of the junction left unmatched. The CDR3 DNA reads TGTGCCAGCAGCTTGGGGACTGGGACAGGGGAGGCGGTAGTCACTGAAGCTTTCTTT. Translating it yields CASSLGTGTGEAVVTEAFF.

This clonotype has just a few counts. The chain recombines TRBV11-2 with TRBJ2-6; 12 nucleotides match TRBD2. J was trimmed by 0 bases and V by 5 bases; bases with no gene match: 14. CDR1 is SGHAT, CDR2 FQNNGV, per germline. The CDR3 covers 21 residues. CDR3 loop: CASSPGWGGLAGRSGANVLTF. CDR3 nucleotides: TGTGCCAGCAGCCCAGGGTGGGGGGGACTAGCGGGCCGCTCTGGGGCCAACGTCCTGACTTTC.

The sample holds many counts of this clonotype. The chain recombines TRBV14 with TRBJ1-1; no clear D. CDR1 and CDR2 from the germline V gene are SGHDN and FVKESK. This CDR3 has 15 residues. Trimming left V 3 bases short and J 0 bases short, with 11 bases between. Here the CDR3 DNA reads TGTGCCAGCAGCCATGCTGTTAACATGAACACTGAAGCTTTCTTT. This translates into CASSHAVNMNTEAFF.

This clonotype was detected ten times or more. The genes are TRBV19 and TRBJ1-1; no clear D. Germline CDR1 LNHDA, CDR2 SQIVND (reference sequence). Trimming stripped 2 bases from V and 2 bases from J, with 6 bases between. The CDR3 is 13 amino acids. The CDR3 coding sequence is TGTGCCAGTAGTATAAGTGGAAACACTGAAGCTTTCTTT. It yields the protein CASSISGNTEAFF.

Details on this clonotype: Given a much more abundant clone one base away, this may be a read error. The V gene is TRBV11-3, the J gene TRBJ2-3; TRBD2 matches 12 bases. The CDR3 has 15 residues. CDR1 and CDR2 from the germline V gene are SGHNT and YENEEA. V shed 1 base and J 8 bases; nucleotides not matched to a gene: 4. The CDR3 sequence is CASSLGLAGVGTQYF. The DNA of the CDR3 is TGTGCCAGCAGCTTAGGACTAGCGGGAGTAGGTACGCAGTATTTT. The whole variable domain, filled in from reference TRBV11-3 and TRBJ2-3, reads EAGVVQSPRYKIIEKKQPVAFWCNPISGHNTLYWYLQNLGQGPELLIRYENEEAVDDSQLPKDRFSAERLKGVDSTLKIQPAELGDSAVYLCASSLGLAGVGTQYFGPGTRLTVL.

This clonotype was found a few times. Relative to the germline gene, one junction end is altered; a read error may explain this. The CDR3 DNA is TGTGCCAGCAGCCTTCGGGGCGACAGCTACAATGAGCAGCTCTTC. Its protein product is CASSLRGDSYNEQLF. J is TRBJ2-1 and V is TRBV11-3; tentatively, D is TRBD1 or TRBD2 (5 bases each). Germline CDR1 reads SGHNT; CDR2 reads YENEEA. The CDR3 length is 15 residues.

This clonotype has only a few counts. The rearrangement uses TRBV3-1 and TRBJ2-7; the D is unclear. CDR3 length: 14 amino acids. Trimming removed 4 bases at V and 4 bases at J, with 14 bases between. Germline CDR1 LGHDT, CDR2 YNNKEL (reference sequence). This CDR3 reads CASSPGRTAYEQYF. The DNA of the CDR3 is TGTGCCAGCAGCCCCGGACGGACGGCGTACGAGCAGTACTTC.

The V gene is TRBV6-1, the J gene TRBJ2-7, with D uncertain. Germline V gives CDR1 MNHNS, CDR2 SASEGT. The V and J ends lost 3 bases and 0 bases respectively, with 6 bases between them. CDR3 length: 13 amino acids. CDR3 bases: TGTGCCAGCAGTGAGGAGAGCTCCTACGAGCAGTACTTC. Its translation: CASSEESSYEQYF.

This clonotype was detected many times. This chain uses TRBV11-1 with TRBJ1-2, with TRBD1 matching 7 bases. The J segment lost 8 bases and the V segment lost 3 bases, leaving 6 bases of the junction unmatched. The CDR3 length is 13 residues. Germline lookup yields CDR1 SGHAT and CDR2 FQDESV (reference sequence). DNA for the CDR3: TGTGCCAGCAGCTTGATCACAGGGGTCGGCTACACCTTC. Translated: CASSLITGVGYTF.

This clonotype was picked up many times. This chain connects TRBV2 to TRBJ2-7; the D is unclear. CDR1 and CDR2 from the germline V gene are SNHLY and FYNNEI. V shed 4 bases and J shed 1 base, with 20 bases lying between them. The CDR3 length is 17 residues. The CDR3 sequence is CASSGPQDPRSSYEQYF. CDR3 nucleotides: TGTGCCAGCAGTGGTCCTCAGGACCCGCGGAGTTCCTACGAGCAGTACTTC.

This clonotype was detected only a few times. The CDR3: CSARVVLGQPNYGYTF. The CDR3 bases are TGCAGTGCTAGGGTTGTTTTGGGACAGCCAAACTATGGCTACACCTTC. The chain carries TRBV20-1 and TRBJ1-2, with TRBD1 matching 7 bases. V shed 3 bases and J 2 bases; nucleotides not matched to a gene: 12. CDR3 size: 16 residues. The germline CDR1 and CDR2 sequences are DFQATT and SNEGSKA (reference sequence).

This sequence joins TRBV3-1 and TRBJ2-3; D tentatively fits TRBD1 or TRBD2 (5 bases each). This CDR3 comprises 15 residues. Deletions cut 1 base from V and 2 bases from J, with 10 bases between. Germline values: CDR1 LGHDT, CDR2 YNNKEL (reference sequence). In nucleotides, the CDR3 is TGTGCCAGCAGCCAAGTCAGGGAGAACACAGATACGCAGTATTTT. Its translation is CASSQVRENTDTQYF.

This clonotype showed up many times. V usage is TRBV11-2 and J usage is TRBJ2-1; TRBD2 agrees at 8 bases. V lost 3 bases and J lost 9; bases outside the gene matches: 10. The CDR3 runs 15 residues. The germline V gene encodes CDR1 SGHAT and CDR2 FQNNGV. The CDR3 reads CASSLRAGDGIEQFF. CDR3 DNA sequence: TGTGCCAGCAGCTTGAGAGCGGGAGACGGCATTGAGCAGTTCTTC.

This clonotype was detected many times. CDR3 sequence (DNA): TGCGCCAGCAGCTCCCTAACCGGCGCCGCCGGGGAGCTGTTTTTT. Translation gives CASSSLTGAAGELFF. The rearrangement links TRBV5-1 to TRBJ2-2; D remains unclear. V was pared by 3 bases and J by 6 bases, with 15 bases between. CDR3 length equals 15 residues. Germline CDR1 SGHRS, CDR2 YFSETQ.

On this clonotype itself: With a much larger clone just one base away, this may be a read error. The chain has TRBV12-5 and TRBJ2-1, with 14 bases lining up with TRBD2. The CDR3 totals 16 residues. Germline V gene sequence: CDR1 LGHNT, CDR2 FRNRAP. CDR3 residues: CASGSGTSGRTDEQLF. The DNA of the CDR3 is TGTGCTAGTGGTTCCGGGACTAGCGGGAGAACAGATGAGCAGCTCTTC.